This TCR beta chain was documented in a study of T-cell memory formation after mild COVID-19. TCRdb reprocessed the 5' RACE reads with MiXCR, giving one entry per CDR3 protein. This table holds hundreds of thousands of distinct CDR3 sequences, roughly 15% found once. Germline values: CDR1 ENHRY, CDR2 SYGVKD. This CDR3 has 12 residues. Trimming removed 7 bases from V and 5 bases from J, with 10 bases in between. The clonotype originates from a man aged 18 to 29 who had mild COVID-19 (a few samples of this study predate the infection). Cell type and time point are not known. The chain uses TRBV10-3 and TRBJ2-3, with D maybe TRBD2 (6 bases). The sample consisted of PBMCs or a T cell subset sorted from them (not recorded which). CDR3 nucleotides: TGTGCCATCAACGGGGGTGAAGATACGCAGTATTTT. Its translation is CAINGGEDTQYF.